The 10 T cell receptor beta chains below come from one sample, sequenced in a study of cytomegalovirus exposure and HLA in healthy donors. The PCR made use of 60 Vbeta and 13 Jbeta primers. The data were produced by immunoSEQ multiplex PCR, yet TCRdb's version contains in-frame clones alone and is incomplete. Of about 120,000 clones in the sample, 74% were seen once. Sequencing input: PBMCs. The receptor source for this set is a human donor in good health.

The V gene is TRBV2, the J gene TRBJ1-5; TRBD1 might be the D (5 bases). Germline CDR1 and CDR2: SNHLY and FYNNEI. The CDR3 runs to 13 residues. V lost 4 bases and J 6 bases, leaving 10 bases between the germline ends. The CDR3 DNA follows: TGTGCCAGCAGTGCAGGGATCGGTCAGCCCCAGCATTTT. Amino acid sequence: CASSAGIGQPQHF. The complete variable domain, with remaining parts taken from reference TRBV2 and TRBJ1-5, reads EPEVTQTPSHQVTQMGQEVILRCVPISNHLYFYWYRQILGQKVEFLVSFYNNEISEKSEIFDDQFSVERPDGSNFTLKIRSTKLEDSAMYFCASSAGIGQPQHFGDGTRLSIL.

This clone has a handful of counts. The chain has TRBV29-1 and TRBJ1-1, with 9 bases lining up with TRBD1. Germline values: CDR1 SQVTM, CDR2 ANQGSEA. V lost 7 bases, J lost 4 bases, and 10 bases stayed unmatched. CDR3 length: 14 amino acids. CDR3 sequence (DNA): TGCAGCGCCCAGACAGGGGGTATATTCACTGAAGCTTTCTTT. It codes for CSAQTGGIFTEAFF.

The chain recombines TRBV30 with TRBJ1-5, with unresolved D. V was shortened by 3 bases and J by 5 bases, with 17 bases between the two germline ends. The CDR3 is made up of 15 amino acids. Germline assignment: CDR1 GTSNPN and CDR2 SVGIG (reference sequence). The CDR3 DNA is TGTGCCTGGAGAGAGGGCCCCCGGTCGGATCAGCCCCAGCATTTT. Amino acid sequence: CAWREGPRSDQPQHF.

The V and J genes are TRBV19 and TRBJ1-5; the D gene is possibly TRBD1 (6 bases). In germline, CDR1 is LNHDA, CDR2 SQIVND (reference sequence). Trimming shortened V by 9 bases and J by 1 base, and 22 bases separated the two germline ends. The CDR3 spans 17 residues. The CDR3 here is CASQHEVTGNSNQPQHF. The CDR3 nucleotides are TGTGCCAGCCAACATGAGGTCACAGGGAACAGCAATCAGCCCCAGCATTTT. Supplemented by reference TRBV19 and TRBJ1-5, the full variable domain reads DGGITQSPKYLFRKEGQNVTLSCEQNLNHDAMYWYRQDPGQGLRLIYYSQIVNDFQKGDIAEGYSVSREKKESFPLTVTSAQKNPTAFYLCASQHEVTGNSNQPQHFGDGTRLSIL.

This chain joins TRBV28 and TRBJ1-5; 8 bases agree with TRBD1. J was trimmed by 2 bases and V by 6 bases; bases with no gene match: 9. The CDR3 loop spans 16 amino acids. Looked up from germline, CDR1 is MDHEN and CDR2 is SYDVKM. CDR3 sequence: CASRRTGGIGNQPQHF. As DNA, the CDR3 is TGTGCCAGCAGACGAACAGGGGGGATAGGCAATCAGCCCCAGCATTTT.

CDR3 residues: CASSSLSGGSYNEQFF. The CDR3 nucleotides are TGTGCCAGCAGCTCCCTTTCCGGGGGCTCCTACAATGAGCAGTTCTTC. V gene TRBV7-9 combines with J gene TRBJ2-1; TRBD2 might be the D (6 bases). Germline values: CDR1 SEHNR, CDR2 FQNEAQ (reference sequence). This CDR3 comprises 16 residues. The ends were cut back, 4 bases at V and 0 bases at J, with 13 bases in the middle.

The gene calls are TRBV2 and TRBJ1-5, with no clear D. V was trimmed by 1 base and J by 1 base, leaving 5 bases between them. CDR1 and CDR2 from the germline V gene are SNHLY and FYNNEI. CDR3 length equals 14 residues. CDR3 in amino acids: CASSEGRSNQPQHF. CDR3 bases: TGTGCCAGCAGTGAAGGGAGGAGCAATCAGCCCCAGCATTTT.

The chain joins TRBV19 to TRBJ1-5; the D gene is possibly TRBD1 (5 bases). Deletions cut 5 bases from V and 3 bases from J, with 11 bases between. CDR1 LNHDA and CDR2 SQIVND come from the germline V gene (reference sequence). CDR3 length: 14 residues. CDR3 protein: CASSSGHHNQPQHF. In DNA, the CDR3 is TGTGCCAGTAGTTCAGGGCACCACAATCAGCCCCAGCATTTT. Full variable domain (rest looked up from reference TRBV19 and TRBJ1-5): DGGITQSPKYLFRKEGQNVTLSCEQNLNHDAMYWYRQDPGQGLRLIYYSQIVNDFQKGDIAEGYSVSREKKESFPLTVTSAQKNPTAFYLCASSSGHHNQPQHFGDGTRLSIL.

The J gene is TRBJ2-6, the V gene TRBV30; D remains unclear. The germline CDR1 and CDR2 sequences are GTSNPN and SVGIG (reference sequence). The CDR3 is 13 amino acids. Trimming pared 5 bases from V and 0 bases from J, leaving 5 bases between. CDR3 sequence reads: CAWGHSGANVLTF. As DNA, the CDR3 is TGTGCCTGGGGCCACTCTGGGGCCAACGTCCTGACTTTC.

This clone was seen only a few times. Relative to the germline gene, one junction end is altered; a read error may explain this. This CDR3 is CASSLERVANEKLFF. DNA of the CDR3: TGTGCCAGCAGCCTAGAGAGGGTTGCTAATGAAAAACTGTTTTTT. V gene TRBV11-2 combines with J gene TRBJ1-4, with D unclear. The CDR3 extends over 15 amino acids. Germline values: CDR1 SGHAT, CDR2 FQNNGV. Looking up the rest from reference TRBV11-2 and TRBJ1-4 gives the full variable domain: EAGVAQSPRYKIIEKRQSVAFWCNPISGHATLYWYQQILGQGPKLLIQFQNNGVVDDSQLPKDRFSAERLKGVDSTLKIQPAKLEDSAVYLCASSLERVANEKLFFGSGTQLSVL.